This T cell receptor beta chain was found in a study of blood T cell repertoires in COVID-19. Study context: T cells, B-cell-depleted T cells, or PBMCs supplied cDNA or gDNA.

TCRdb's copy holds only in-frame clones and misses some; the assay was immunoSEQ multiplex PCR. The sample lists 280,000 or so clones, roughly 89% occurring once. Participants' reported clinical history set cohort assignment. A note on this clone: Other DNA sequences in this specimen translate into the identical CDR3.

The CDR3 is 14 residues long. Germline trimming cut 6 bases from V and 2 bases from J; bases unmatched to any gene: 2. The V gene's germline CDR1 is MDHEN and CDR2 SYDVKM. The sequence came from a woman younger than 35 with acute COVID-19. Source material: PBMCs or T cells enriched from blood (not recorded which). The rearrangement joins TRBV28 to TRBJ2-3, with 10 bases that match TRBD2. CDR3 coding DNA: TGTGCCAGCAGCCTAGCGGGGGACACAGATACGCAGTATTTT. Translating it yields CASSLAGDTDTQYF.